This T cell receptor (beta chain) is from a study of blood T cell repertoires in COVID-19. Overall study: Donors in the United States, Italy and Spain gave samples during acute or convalescent COVID-19. Sources were T cells, B-cell-depleted T cells, or PBMCs; the material itself was cDNA or gDNA.

The length of the CDR3 is 17 residues. Trimming cost V 10 bases and J 0 bases, with 19 bases left between them. Germline lookup yields CDR1 LNHDA and CDR2 SQIVND (reference sequence). Original handling: Using reference gene primer amplification, nucleated cell counts were estimated. The data were produced by immunoSEQ multiplex PCR, yet TCRdb's version contains in-frame clones alone and is incomplete. V, J and clone size are taken as reported in that table, and D and trimming were inferred from the DNA itself. The sample holds over 75,000 clones, around nine tenths seen once. This sequence was found in a man between 60 and 75 years old with acute or convalescent COVID-19. The sequenced sample consisted of peripheral blood. The chain uses TRBV19 and TRBJ1-6, with D possibly TRBD1 on 5 matching bases. The CDR3 nucleotides are TGTGCCAATACTTTATTACTTGACAGCTCCTATAATTCACCCCTCCACTTT. Its translation is CANTLLLDSSYNSPLHF.